This TCR beta chain was observed in a study of blood T cell repertoires in COVID-19. Background on the study: COVID-19 samples, acute and convalescent, were from the United States, Italy and Spain.

This CDR3 is built from 16 residues. The V segment lost 6 bases and the J segment 4 bases; nucleotides outside the gene matches: 13. In germline, CDR1 is SGHVS, CDR2 FQNEAQ. The data were produced by immunoSEQ multiplex PCR, yet TCRdb's version contains in-frame clones alone and is incomplete. The sample holds hundreds of thousands of clones, about nine tenths seen once. The chain couples TRBV7-8 to TRBJ1-2; 8 nucleotides agree with TRBD1. The sample consisted of peripheral blood. This clonotype originated in a woman in her thirties or forties who had recovered from COVID-19. The CDR3 spells CASRRQGKVGSYGYTF. The DNA for the CDR3 is TGTGCCAGCAGAAGACAGGGGAAGGTCGGCAGCTATGGCTACACCTTC. Based on the CDR3 plus reference TRBV7-8 and TRBJ1-2, the full variable domain is GAGVSQSPRYKVAKRGQDVALRCDPISGHVSLFWYQQALGQGPEFLTYFQNEAQLDKSGLPSDRFFAERPEGSVSTLKIQRTQQEDSAVYLCASRRQGKVGSYGYTFGSGTRLTVV.